This TCR beta chain is from a study of human T cells and chemical hapten exposure. Study summary: Skin of the upper inner arm, roughly 2 cm by roughly 2 cm, received 2% DPC for sensitization. Patch testing placed 0.01% DPC on the upper back, with readings at 6 days. A mostly female patient group had alopecia areata, totalis or universalis.

TCRdb used MiXCR to reprocess the RACE reads, holding one entry per CDR3 protein. The sample has about 110,000 distinct CDR3 sequences; 9.5% to 11% are singletons. This clonotype was recorded a few times. Regarding time point: patch test 1, 2 weeks after DPC sensitization. Described treatment: therapeutic diphenylcyclopropenone sensitization with weekly scalp DPC. Blood draws came first, before each patch test. With 2 bases removed from V and 4 bases from J, the gap between germline ends came to 11 bases. The germline CDR1 and CDR2 sequences are SGHAT and FQNNGV. This CDR3 region has 14 residues. Here the sequenced sample was whole blood, taken in connection with sensitization to the hapten diphenylcyclopropenone (DPC). The clonotype comes from a woman aged 35 to 49 with alopecia areata. Some clones in this sample may be carry-over from other donors' samples. The chain employs TRBV11-2 and TRBJ1-1, with D possibly TRBD1 on 5 matching bases. DNA for the CDR3: TGTGCCAGCAGCTTAATCCCCGGGACCACTGAAGCTTTCTTT. This gives the protein CASSLIPGTTEAFF.